A single sample gave rise to the 28 T cell receptor beta chains below, sequenced in a study of metastatic and nonmetastatic thyroid tumors (dated by TCRdb to 2018 to 2020). The method behind the library was PCR. TCRdb records Illumina HiSeq 4000 as the sequencer. TCRdb reprocessing: public reads trimmed at Q25 with fastp, clones called with MiXCR, in-frame beta chains kept. The table for this sample lists 60,000 to 85,000 clones; 15% to 20% of them were counted only once. Of the sample, around 13% is held by the ten largest clones. No patient had received any treatment before thyroid surgery. The material sequenced was blood. These TCRs come from a female donor with papillary thyroid cancer or a benign thyroid nodule (not recorded which). Some clones in this sample may be carry-over from other donors' samples.

This clone was counted many times. The V and J genes are TRBV12-3 or TRBV12-4 and TRBJ2-2; TRBD1 matches 8 bases. The V gene end was trimmed by 6 bases and the J gene end by 3 bases; junction bases not matched to a gene: 6. The CDR3 spans 15 residues. This CDR3 reads CASRRTGSDTGELFF. The CDR3, as DNA: TGTGCCAGCAGACGGACAGGGAGTGACACCGGGGAGCTGTTTTTT.

The table lists this clone with a few counts. V usage is TRBV28 and J usage is TRBJ2-4, with TRBD1 matching over 10 bases. This CDR3 is built from 16 residues. Germline CDR1 and CDR2: MDHEN and SYDVKM. The ends lost 5 bases at V and 9 bases at J; junction bases unmatched: 13. In DNA form, the CDR3 reads TGTGCCAGCAGTCCCCCATCCGGACAGGGGGTTTTCATTCAGTACTTC. It specifies CASSPPSGQGVFIQYF. The complete variable domain, with remaining parts taken from reference TRBV28 and TRBJ2-4, reads DVKVTQSSRYLVKRTGEKVFLECVQDMDHENMFWYRQDPGLGLRLIYFSYDVKMKEKGDIPEGYSVSREKKERFSLILESASTNQTSMYLCASSPPSGQGVFIQYFGAGTRLSVL.

This clone showed up many times. The CDR3 sequence is CAISDGTVYNSPLHF. CDR3 DNA: TGTGCCATCAGTGATGGGACCGTCTATAATTCACCCCTCCACTTT. The gene calls are TRBV10-3 and TRBJ1-6, with D possibly being TRBD1 (5 bases). CDR3 length: 15 amino acids. Trimming pared 3 bases from V and 3 bases from J, leaving 9 bases between. Germline CDR1 is ENHRY and CDR2 is SYGVKD.

This clone was seen many times. V and J are TRBV20-1 and TRBJ2-3, with TRBD1 matching over 12 bases. With 5 bases clipped from V and 5 bases from J, the junction kept 2 bases outside the gene matches. This CDR3 region has 13 residues. Per the germline V gene, CDR1 is DFQATT and CDR2 is SNEGSKA (reference sequence). CDR3 loop: CSAGDRGLDTQYF. The CDR3 nucleotides read TGCAGTGCTGGGGACAGGGGGCTAGATACGCAGTATTTT.

This clone was seen ten or more times. The rearrangement links TRBV7-9 to TRBJ1-2; a possible D gene is TRBD1 (6 bases). This CDR3 region has 15 residues. Germline V lookup: CDR1 SEHNR, CDR2 FQNEAQ (reference sequence). Trimming took 5 bases from V and 4 from J, leaving 17 bases between them. The CDR3 DNA reads as TGTGCCAGCAGCCCAGGAGGCGGACAGAGCTATGGCTACACCTTC. This codes for CASSPGGGQSYGYTF.

This clone occurred many times. The rearrangement uses TRBV6-1 and TRBJ2-3; D uncertain. The V end lost 6 bases, the J end lost 6 bases, and 13 bases lay between the germline ends. Germline CDR1 is MNHNS and CDR2 is SASEGT. The CDR3 runs to 13 residues. CDR3 sequence: CASSPPGSDTQYF. For the CDR3, the DNA is TGTGCCAGCAGCCCCCCGGGCTCCGATACGCAGTATTTT.

This clone was found a few times. The chain employs TRBV6-1 and TRBJ2-3; 7 bases line up with TRBD2. Per germline, CDR1 MNHNS and CDR2 SASEGT. This CDR3 is built from 13 residues. Unmatched junction bases numbered 6, after V lost 5 bases and J lost 7 bases. The DNA of the CDR3 is TGTGCCAGCAGTCGGGGGGTAGAGCATACGCAGTATTTT. Its protein is CASSRGVEHTQYF.

This clone was seen a single time. J is TRBJ1-1 and V is TRBV19; weak D call: TRBD1 (6 bases). Trimming took off 6 bases at V and 1 base at J, with 12 bases between the two ends. Germline lookup yields CDR1 LNHDA and CDR2 SQIVND (reference sequence). The CDR3 is made up of 14 amino acids. This chain's CDR3 is CASSRPGQNTEAFF. In DNA form, the CDR3 reads TGTGCCAGTAGCAGACCGGGACAGAACACTGAAGCTTTCTTT.

This clone was seen ten or more times. The V and J genes are TRBV13 and TRBJ2-5; no definite D call. The ends were cut back, 7 bases at V and 1 base at J, with 22 bases in the middle. Germline lookup yields CDR1 PRHDT and CDR2 FYEKMQ (reference sequence). The CDR3 is made up of 17 amino acids. CDR3 protein: CASTRRYGAARQETQYF. The CDR3 DNA reads as TGTGCCAGCACCCGGCGGTATGGTGCAGCTCGCCAAGAGACCCAGTACTTC. The variable domain in full, with the rest retrieved from reference TRBV13 and TRBJ2-5, is AAGVIQSPRHLIKEKRETATLKCYPIPRHDTVYWYQQGPGQDPQFLISFYEKMQSDKGSIPDRFSAQQFSDYHSELNMSSLELGDSALYFCASTRRYGAARQETQYFGPGTRLLVL.

This clone was counted at least ten times. A much larger clone differs from this one at a single base, so this may be a read error. The chain is built from TRBV10-3 and TRBJ2-3, with TRBD2 matching 14 bases. In germline, CDR1 is ENHRY, CDR2 SYGVKD. The CDR3 runs 16 residues. CDR3 residues: CAISKGLAGAGDTRYF. The CDR3 region has the DNA TGTGCCATCAGTAAGGGACTAGCGGGAGCCGGAGATACGCGGTATTTT.

Concerning this clone: One base away lies a much larger clone, so this may be a sequencing read error. The J gene is TRBJ2-6, the V gene TRBV11-3; 7 bases match TRBD2. Germline V gene data show CDR1 as SGHNT and CDR2 as YENEEA. The CDR3 covers 16 residues. CDR3 region: CASSSRGESGANVLAF. As DNA, the CDR3 is TGTGCCAGCAGCTCTCGGGGGGAATCTGGGGCCAACGTCCTGGCTTTC.

This clone was detected a few times. CDR3 nucleotide sequence: TGCAGTGCGGAAAAGGGACTAGCCAAAAACATTCAGTACTTC. This gives the protein CSAEKGLAKNIQYF. The chain employs TRBV20-1 and TRBJ2-4; D perhaps matches TRBD2 (6 bases). The length of the CDR3 is 14 residues. The V gene's germline CDR1 is DFQATT and CDR2 SNEGSKA (reference sequence). V gave up 6 bases and J gave up 0 bases, with 12 bases separating them.

This clone was found a few times. The gene calls are TRBV10-3 and TRBJ1-5, with TRBD1 matching over 8 bases. CDR1 is ENHRY, CDR2 SYGVKD, per germline. The CDR3 extends over 18 amino acids. V lost 2 bases and J lost 8; bases outside the gene matches: 17. CDR3 bases: TGTGCCATCAGTGAGCGGGACTCGTACAGGGGGAATGGAAAGCCCCAGCATTTT. This translates into CAISERDSYRGNGKPQHF.

V usage is TRBV5-1 and J usage is TRBJ2-2; no firm D call. The CDR3 has 14 residues. Germline lookup yields CDR1 SGHRS and CDR2 YFSETQ. The V and J ends lost 3 bases and 7 bases respectively, with 13 bases between them. The CDR3 DNA is TGCGCCAGCAGCTGGGGTCCCACGGGCGGGGAGCTGTTTTTT. This gives the protein CASSWGPTGGELFF.

This clone was observed at least ten times. The V and J genes are TRBV28 and TRBJ2-7; D possibly corresponds to TRBD2 (6 bases). The CDR3 runs 16 residues. Germline loops: CDR1 MDHEN, CDR2 SYDVKM. V lost 8 bases, J lost 1 base, and 21 bases lay in between. CDR3 DNA: TGTGCCAGCGCAGAAACCGGGGGAGAGAGATCCTACGAGCAGTACTTC. Its translation: CASAETGGERSYEQYF.

Details on this clone: The junction shows a germline mismatch at one end, possibly a read error. The genes are TRBV6-1 and TRBJ2-5, with a possible D match to TRBD2 (7 bases). Germline V gene lookup returns CDR1 MNHNS and CDR2 SASEGT. This CDR3 comprises 14 residues. The CDR3 region is CASAEGGGMQTQYF. DNA of the CDR3: TGTGCCAGTGCGGAAGGGGGAGGGATGCAGACACAGTACTTC.

This clone has at least ten counts. The chain carries TRBV19 and TRBJ2-1; 10 nucleotides match TRBD1. This CDR3 is built from 14 residues. J was trimmed by 7 bases and V by 8 bases; bases with no gene match: 8. Per germline, CDR1 LNHDA and CDR2 SQIVND (reference sequence). The DNA for the CDR3 is TGTGCCAGTGGTAGGGGACAGGGGAGAAATGAGCAGTTCTTC. Translation: CASGRGQGRNEQFF.

Ten or more counts support this clone. V gene TRBV15 combines with J gene TRBJ2-7; TRBD2 might be the D (6 bases). V gave up 6 bases and J gave up 1 base, with 10 bases separating them. Germline-derived CDR1 and CDR2 are LNHNV and YYDKDF (reference sequence). This CDR3 has 13 amino acids. CDR3 in DNA: TGTGCCACCAGTCCCGGGACTTCCTACGAGCAGTACTTC. It is translated as CATSPGTSYEQYF. The full variable domain, completed using reference TRBV15 and TRBJ2-7, is DAMVIQNPRYQVTQFGKPVTLSCSQTLNHNVMYWYQQKSSQAPKLLFHYYDKDFNNEADTPDNFQSRRPNTSFCFLDIRSPGLGDTAMYLCATSPGTSYEQYFGPGTRLTVT.

A few counts support this clone. The chain employs TRBV28 and TRBJ1-1; 8 bases map to TRBD1. Germline V CDR1 and CDR2: MDHEN, SYDVKM. V lost 9 bases to trimming and J lost 5 bases; unmatched junction nucleotides: 11. The CDR3 consists of 14 residues. CDR3 in amino acids: CASSPGQDTTEAFF. DNA for the CDR3: TGTGCCAGTTCTCCGGGACAGGACACGACTGAAGCTTTCTTT.

In this sample, this clone turned up many times. The rearrangement uses TRBV4-1 and TRBJ1-2, with D uncertain. V dropped 0 bases and J dropped 4 bases, with 12 bases sitting between them. The germline CDR1 and CDR2 sequences are MGHRA and YSYEKL. This CDR3 spans 15 amino acids. The CDR3 DNA follows: TGCGCCAGCAGCCAAGAGGTTCGTTTCGTCTATGGCTACACCTTC. This codes for CASSQEVRFVYGYTF.

This clone was recorded at least ten times. The chain joins TRBV18 to TRBJ1-6; D ambiguous. The CDR3 totals 14 residues. Germline V gene lookup returns CDR1 KGHSH and CDR2 LQKENI. V gave up 0 bases and J gave up 8 bases, with 8 bases separating them. CDR3 bases: TGTGCCAGCTCACCACCGAGCTACGATTCACCCCTCCACTTT. Its protein is CASSPPSYDSPLHF. The whole variable domain, filled in from reference TRBV18 and TRBJ1-6, reads NAGVMQNPRHLVRRRGQEARLRCSPMKGHSHVYWYRQLPEEGLKFMVYLQKENIIDESGMPKERFSAEFPKEGPSILRIQQVVRGDSAAYFCASSPPSYDSPLHFGNGTRLTVT.

This clone was seen more than once but under ten times. The rearrangement uses TRBV27 and TRBJ2-7; no firm D call. The V gene lost 6 bases and the J gene lost 5 bases, with 8 bases spanning the gap. Germline lookup yields CDR1 MNHEY and CDR2 SMNVEV (reference sequence). CDR3 length: 11 residues. CDR3 bases: TGTGCCAGCAGGGGCGCGGACGAGCAGTACTTC. Amino acids: CASRGADEQYF.

This clone appeared many times. The chain has TRBV30 and TRBJ2-1; maybe TRBD1 (5 bases). The germline gives CDR1 GTSNPN, CDR2 SVGIG (reference sequence). The V end was cut by 0 bases, the J end by 7 bases, with 16 bases between. CDR3 length equals 15 residues. The CDR3 DNA reads TGTGCCTGGAGTGTCGGACAAACTCCTGGGAATGAGCAGTTCTTC. Translated, it gives CAWSVGQTPGNEQFF.

This clone was observed many times. The chain recombines TRBV9 with TRBJ2-3, with D perhaps matching TRBD2 (5 bases). This CDR3 contains 15 residues. In germline, CDR1 is SGDLS, CDR2 YYNGEE. Trimming took off 0 bases at V and 2 bases at J, with 10 bases between the two ends. The CDR3 loop is CASSVDGLFTDTQYF. In nucleotides, the CDR3 is TGTGCCAGCAGCGTAGATGGACTCTTCACAGATACGCAGTATTTT.

This clone was counted ten times or more. The V gene is TRBV19, the J gene TRBJ2-5; no clear D gene. Germline V gene lookup returns CDR1 LNHDA and CDR2 SQIVND (reference sequence). V lost 7 bases to trimming and J lost 1 base, with 16 bases between them. The CDR3 has 15 amino acids. CDR3 DNA: TGTGCCAGTACCCTCGGTCGTTGGGGCCAAGAGACCCAGTACTTC. Translation gives CASTLGRWGQETQYF.

This clone was seen more than once but under ten times. The V call is TRBV27, the J call TRBJ2-6, with D tentatively TRBD1 (6 bases). This CDR3 is built from 17 residues. V was trimmed by 2 bases and J by 13 bases, leaving 24 bases between them. Per the germline V gene, CDR1 is MNHEY and CDR2 is SMNVEV (reference sequence). The CDR3 DNA reads as TGTGCCAGCAGTTTAGCACTACGGGCGGCTGGGGACAAAGTCCTGACTTTC. Its protein is CASSLALRAAGDKVLTF.

This clone has at least ten counts. V gene TRBV15 combines with J gene TRBJ1-2; the D gene is possibly TRBD1 (5 bases). The V gene's germline CDR1 is LNHNV and CDR2 YYDKDF (reference sequence). Trimming stripped 1 base from V and 5 bases from J, with 5 bases between. The CDR3 has 12 residues. CDR3 sequence: CATSRAGYGYTF. The CDR3 DNA sequence: TGTGCCACCAGCAGAGCAGGGTATGGCTACACCTTC. The entire variable domain, with the rest obtained from reference TRBV15 and TRBJ1-2, is as follows: DAMVIQNPRYQVTQFGKPVTLSCSQTLNHNVMYWYQQKSSQAPKLLFHYYDKDFNNEADTPDNFQSRRPNTSFCFLDIRSPGLGDTAMYLCATSRAGYGYTFGSGTRLTVV.

The table lists this clone with many counts. The rearrangement joins TRBV11-2 to TRBJ2-1; 11 bases match TRBD2. V was clipped by 5 bases and J by 3 bases; unmatched bases: 6. The CDR3 is 16 amino acids. CDR1 SGHAT and CDR2 FQNNGV come from the germline V gene. The CDR3 DNA reads as TGTGCCAGCAGCCGTCAACTAGCGGGAGACTACAATGAGCAGTTCTTC. The encoded protein is CASSRQLAGDYNEQFF.